In this sample, the clone carrying this TCR beta chain turned up many times. Its specificity is not known. These data are taken from a study of human T cells and chemical hapten exposure. At the level of the study: DPC at 2% was the sensitizing agent, placed on around 2 cm by around 2 cm of upper inner arm skin. Regarding the study as a whole: Compared with pre-sensitization or healthy control sets, expanded TCRs clustered more.

Documented time point: pre-sensitization, week 0. Stated treatment: therapeutic diphenylcyclopropenone sensitization with weekly scalp DPC. Blood, whole and unfractionated, served as the source for total RNA extraction. The CDR3 runs to 16 residues. The germline CDR1 and CDR2 sequences are SEHNR and FQNEAQ (reference sequence). Trimming stripped 4 bases from V and 0 bases from J, with 14 bases between. TCRdb re-analysed the RACE reads in MiXCR, keeping a single row per CDR3 protein. This table holds 35,000 to 45,000 distinct CDR3 sequences, 9.5% to 15% found once. J is TRBJ2-3 and V is TRBV7-9; D perhaps matches TRBD2 (6 bases). The sample here was whole blood, taken in connection with sensitization to the hapten diphenylcyclopropenone (DPC). The TCR sequence derives from a woman aged 40 to 50 with alopecia areata. Some clones in this sample may be carry-over from other donors' samples. The CDR3 DNA reads TGTGCCAGCAGCTGGGGACTGGGCATTAGCACAGATACGCAGTATTTT. Its translation: CASSWGLGISTDTQYF.